The rows below give T cell receptor beta chains drawn from one sample of a study of blood T cells in healthy people across ages. MiXCR, applied by TCRdb to the 5' RACE reads, yields one record per CDR3 protein. Counted here are about 1.5 million distinct CDR3 sequences, roughly 43% occurring once; the ten biggest clones make up around 4%. The sequenced material came from blood. Receptor source: a woman between 18 and 29 years old in good health. Each CDR3 is given with its conserved first and last residue. The D gene is left open where the match is weak. Size values are once, few and many counts, or a class for expanded clones, and some rows have none.

clone size	J gene	V gene	D gene	CDR3 DNA	CDR3 protein
few	TRBJ2-1	TRBV24-1	.	TGTGCCACCAGTGACCCGCAGGGATTCGTCTACAATGAGCAGTTCTTC	CATSDPQGFVYNEQFF
.	TRBJ2-3	TRBV4-1	TRBD2	TGCGCCAGCAGCCAAGTTTGGCGGGGGGAAACAGATACGCAGTATTTT	CASSQVWRGETDTQYF
once	TRBJ1-1	TRBV6-5	TRBD1	TGTGCCAGCAGTTATTATCGGGCAGGGGGCTCACATGAAGCTTTCTTT	CASSYYRAGGSHEAFF
many	TRBJ2-5	TRBV5-5	TRBD1	TGCGCCAGCAGCCTCGGGACAGGGCAAGAGACCCAGTACTTC	CASSLGTGQETQYF
many	TRBJ2-5	TRBV18	.	TGTGCCAGCAGCCCCCCGGGGCGAGAGACCCAGTACTTC	CASSPPGRETQYF
few	TRBJ1-5	TRBV20-1	.	TGCAGTGCTAGACTGGAGGCCAATCAGCCCCAGCATTTT	CSARLEANQPQHF
.	TRBJ2-7	TRBV5-1	.	TGCGCCAGCAGCTTGGTTCCCGCCAGCGAGCAGTACTTC	CASSLVPASEQYF
many	TRBJ2-6	TRBV28	.	TGTGCCAGCAGCTCATTGGCTCTGAGGGCCAACGTCCTGACTTTC	CASSSLALRANVLTF
once	TRBJ2-4	TRBV20-1	.	TGCAGTGCTGAGGGACCGGGGCTAGCCAAAAACATTCAGTACTTC	CSAEGPGLAKNIQYF
.	TRBJ1-4	TRBV20-1	.	TGCAGTGCTGTTGACGGTGCAACTAATGAAAAACTGTTTTTT	CSAVDGATNEKLFF